A selection of T cell receptor beta chains follows, all from one sample in a study of T cells in pancreatic ductal adenocarcinoma. Sequencing was performed with immunoSEQ multiplex PCR; in TCRdb, only in-frame clones are kept and a portion is missing. The sample records about 29,000 clones, about 92% being singletons. The source material was PBMCs. These receptors were taken from a human donor with pancreatic ductal adenocarcinoma. The conserved cysteine and the conserved F or W are not part of the CDR3 here. Each record gives: D gene, V gene, J gene, CDR3 protein. D genes are given only for firm matches.

>.|TRBV7-9|TRBJ2-7
ASSSPLGYEQY
>TRBD2|TRBV10-3|TRBJ2-3
AIRDPLGGVREGTQY
>.|TRBV9|TRBJ2-5
ASSVGGAPQETQY
>TRBD1|TRBV27|TRBJ1-2
ASTSRTGKLLSSYGYT
>.|TRBV4-3|TRBJ1-3
ASSPQAWETGNTIY
>.|TRBV19|TRBJ1-2
ASTLGGGGRLYGYT
>.|TRBV4-3|TRBJ1-2
ASSQVSGSGYT
>.|TRBV7-8|TRBJ1-1
ASSLFVRPEAF
>.|TRBV12-5|TRBJ2-3
ASRQGTQY
>TRBD2|TRBV7-7|TRBJ2-2
ASRPTSGTAGELF
>.|TRBV7-9|TRBJ1-3
ASSHRGAGNTIY
>.|TRBV11-2|TRBJ2-1
ASSLDRYNEQF
>TRBD2|TRBV7-2|TRBJ2-7
ASSLGTSVAYEQY
>.|TRBV7-2|TRBJ1-3
ASSLYRDSSGNTIY
>.|TRBV11-2|TRBJ1-2
ASSLDARDYGYT
>TRBD2|TRBV18|TRBJ2-1
ASSPLAGADNEQF
>.|TRBV7-2|TRBJ2-3
ASSLQATDTQY
>.|TRBV19|TRBJ1-2
ASSHQSAYGYT
>.|TRBV4-1|TRBJ1-1
ASSHVTGGNTEAF
>TRBD2|TRBV6-4|TRBJ2-1
ASPGGDLSPYNEQF
>.|TRBV4-3|TRBJ2-6
ASSQDPTRANVLT
>TRBD1|TRBV19|TRBJ2-2
ASSIDRANTGELF
>TRBD2|TRBV5-4|TRBJ2-7
ASWGLAGDRYEQY
>TRBD1|TRBV5-6|TRBJ2-7
ASSRTGRGSYEQY
>.|TRBV4-3|TRBJ2-5
ASSQDTEETQY
>TRBD1|TRBV6-5|TRBJ1-5
ASSYLQGGSPQH
>TRBD1|TRBV9|TRBJ2-2
ASSDRDRGFAGGAGELF
>.|TRBV5-1|TRBJ1-2
ASSLGDHYGYT
>.|TRBV27|TRBJ1-2
ASSFDRRGGYT
>TRBD2|TRBV11-3|TRBJ2-3
ASSSPLRTSGSTDTQY
>.|TRBV18|TRBJ1-5
ASSPEVHQPQH
>TRBD2|TRBV28|TRBJ2-1
APRDYQSSYNEQF
>.|TRBV6-5|TRBJ2-1
ATGPLGNEQF
>TRBD2|TRBV7-3|TRBJ2-1
ASSLNSGSPPYNEQF
>TRBD2|TRBV14|TRBJ2-1
ASSLGEGEQF
>.|TRBV7-2|TRBJ1-2
ASSSHLRGTNYGYT
>TRBD2|TRBV27|TRBJ2-1
ASSPRGGVGNEQF
>.|TRBV12-5|TRBJ1-1
ASGLGTNTEAF
>.|TRBV9|TRBJ1-3
ASSVGDTRWRNTIY
>.|TRBV7-9|TRBJ1-2
ASSLSPENYGYT
>TRBD1|TRBV11-2|TRBJ1-1
ATDRDRGRVNTEAF
>TRBD1|TRBV28|TRBJ1-2
ASSLMGQGGNA
>TRBD2|TRBV5-4|TRBJ2-3
ASSLAGRELSDTQY
>TRBD1|TRBV5-8|TRBJ1-1
ASSLLPGQANTEAF
>TRBD1|TRBV5-5|TRBJ1-1
ASSLGQGDRTEAF
>.|TRBV9|TRBJ2-1
ASSLLGGNHNEQF
>TRBD2|TRBV7-3|TRBJ2-5
ASSLRGGRETQY
>TRBD2|TRBV28|TRBJ2-1
ASSLGLAGYNEQF
>.|TRBV7-2|TRBJ2-5
ASSFGATIQETQY
>.|TRBV28|TRBJ2-2
ASRTNTGELF
>TRBD2|TRBV28|TRBJ2-3
ALGGGGSTDTQY
>TRBD2|TRBV5-1|TRBJ2-1
ASSLGTSGYNEQF
>.|TRBV7-9|TRBJ2-3
ASSLLTPISTDTQY